The present T cell receptor (beta chain) was sequenced within a study of blood T cells in healthy people across ages. Trimming took off 1 base at V and 1 base at J, with 11 bases between the two ends. Germline loops: CDR1 SGHTA, CDR2 FQGTGA. The CDR3 runs to 17 residues. Primed by a sample-barcoded 5' primer and a J-beta primer mix, a second PCR proceeded for roughly 6 to 12 cycles. TCRdb re-analysed the 5' RACE reads in MiXCR, keeping a single row per CDR3 protein. This table has over 700,000 distinct CDR3 sequences, more than 20% appearing once. The table lists this clonotype with a count of one. What it binds is not known. The study, taken as a whole, reports: Higher naive T cell percentage went strongly together with higher TCR beta diversity.

The sample was also linked to a second study, of T cells of mothers and their children.

This clonotype was obtained from a boy younger than 18 in good health. V is TRBV7-3 and J is TRBJ2-6; a possible D gene is TRBD1 (5 bases). What was sequenced was blood. CDR3 sequence: CASSLRGRDSGANVLTF. The CDR3 nucleotides read TGTGCCAGCAGCTTAAGGGGCAGGGATTCTGGGGCCAACGTCCTGACTTTC.